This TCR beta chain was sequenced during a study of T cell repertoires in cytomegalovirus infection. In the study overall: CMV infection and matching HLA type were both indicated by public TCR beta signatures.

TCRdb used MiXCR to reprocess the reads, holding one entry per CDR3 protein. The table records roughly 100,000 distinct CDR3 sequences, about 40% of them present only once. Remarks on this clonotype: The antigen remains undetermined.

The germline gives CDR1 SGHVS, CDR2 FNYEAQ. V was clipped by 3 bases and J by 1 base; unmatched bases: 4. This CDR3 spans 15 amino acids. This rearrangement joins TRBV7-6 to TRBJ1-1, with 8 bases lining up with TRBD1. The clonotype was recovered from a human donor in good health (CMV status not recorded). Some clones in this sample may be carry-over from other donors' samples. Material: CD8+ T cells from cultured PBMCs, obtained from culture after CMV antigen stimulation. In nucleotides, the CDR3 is TGTGCCAGCAGCTTTCAGGGGGCTTCGAACACTGAAGCTTTCTTT. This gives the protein CASSFQGASNTEAFF. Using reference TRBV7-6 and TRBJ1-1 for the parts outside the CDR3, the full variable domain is GAGVSQSPRYKVTKRGQDVALRCDPISGHVSLYWYRQALGQGPEFLTYFNYEAQQDKSGLPNDRFSAERPEGSISTLTIQRTEQRDSAMYRCASSFQGASNTEAFFGQGTRLTVV.